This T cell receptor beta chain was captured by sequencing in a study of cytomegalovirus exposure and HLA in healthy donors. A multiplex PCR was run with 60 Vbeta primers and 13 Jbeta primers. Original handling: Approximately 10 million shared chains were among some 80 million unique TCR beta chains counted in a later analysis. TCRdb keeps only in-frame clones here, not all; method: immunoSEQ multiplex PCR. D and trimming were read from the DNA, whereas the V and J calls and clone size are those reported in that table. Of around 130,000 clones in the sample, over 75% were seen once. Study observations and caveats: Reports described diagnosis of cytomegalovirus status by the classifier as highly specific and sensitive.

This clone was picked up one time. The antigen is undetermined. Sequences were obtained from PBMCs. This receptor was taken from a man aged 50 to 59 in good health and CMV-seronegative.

The CDR3: CAITDRETDTQYF. The CDR3 DNA sequence: TGTGCCATCACTGACAGGGAAACAGATACGCAGTATTTT. The chain uses TRBV10-3 and TRBJ2-3; 7 bases are shared with TRBD1. Germline V gene sequence: CDR1 ENHRY, CDR2 SYGVKD. With 7 bases clipped from V and 3 bases from J, the junction kept 4 bases outside the gene matches. This CDR3 spans 13 amino acids.